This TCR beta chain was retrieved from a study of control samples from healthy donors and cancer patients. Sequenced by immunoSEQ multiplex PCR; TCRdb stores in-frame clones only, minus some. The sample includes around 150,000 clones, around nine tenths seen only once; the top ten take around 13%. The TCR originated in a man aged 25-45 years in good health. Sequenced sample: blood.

The CDR3, as DNA: TGTGCCAGCAGCCTATTCCGGGACAGTCCCTACGAGCAGTACTTC. Its translation: CASSLFRDSPYEQYF. This sequence joins TRBV7-9 and TRBJ2-7; 7 bases fit TRBD1. This CDR3 is built from 15 residues. In germline, CDR1 is SEHNR, CDR2 FQNEAQ (reference sequence). V was pared by 5 bases and J by 2 bases, with 9 bases of the junction left unmatched. The variable domain in full, completed from reference TRBV7-9 and TRBJ2-7, reads DTGVSQNPRHKITKRGQNVTFRCDPISEHNRLYWYRQTLGQGPEFLTYFQNEAQLEKSRLLSDRFSAERPKGSFSTLEIQRTEQGDSAMYLCASSLFRDSPYEQYFGPGTRLTVT.